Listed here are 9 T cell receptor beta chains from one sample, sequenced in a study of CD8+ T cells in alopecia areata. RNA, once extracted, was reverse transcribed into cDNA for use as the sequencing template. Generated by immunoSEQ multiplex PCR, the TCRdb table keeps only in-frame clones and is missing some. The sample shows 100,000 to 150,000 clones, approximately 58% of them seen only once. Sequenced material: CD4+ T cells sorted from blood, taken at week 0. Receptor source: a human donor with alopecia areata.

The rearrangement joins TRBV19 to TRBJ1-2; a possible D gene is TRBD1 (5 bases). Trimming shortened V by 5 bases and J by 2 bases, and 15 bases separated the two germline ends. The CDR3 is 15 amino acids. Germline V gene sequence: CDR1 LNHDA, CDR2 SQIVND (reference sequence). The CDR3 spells CASSESAGPNYGYTF. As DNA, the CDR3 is TGTGCCAGTAGTGAGTCGGCGGGACCCAACTATGGCTACACCTTC.

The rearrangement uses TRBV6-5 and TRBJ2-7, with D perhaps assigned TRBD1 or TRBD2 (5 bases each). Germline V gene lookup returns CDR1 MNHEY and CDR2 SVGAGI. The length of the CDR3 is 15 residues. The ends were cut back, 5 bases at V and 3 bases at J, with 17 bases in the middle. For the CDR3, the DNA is TGTGCCAGCAGTCCCAACTGGGACCGACGCTACGAGCAGTACTTC. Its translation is CASSPNWDRRYEQYF.

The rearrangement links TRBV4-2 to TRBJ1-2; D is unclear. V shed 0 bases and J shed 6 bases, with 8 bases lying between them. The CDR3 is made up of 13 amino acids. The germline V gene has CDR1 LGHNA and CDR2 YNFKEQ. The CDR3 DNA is TGTGCCAGCAGCCAAGAAGGGCTTGATGGCTACACCTTC. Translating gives CASSQEGLDGYTF.

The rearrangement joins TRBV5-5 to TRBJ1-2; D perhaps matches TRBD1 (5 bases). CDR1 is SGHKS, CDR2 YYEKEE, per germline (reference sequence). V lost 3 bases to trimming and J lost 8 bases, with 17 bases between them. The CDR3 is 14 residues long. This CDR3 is CASSSGALSEGYTF. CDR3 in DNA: TGTGCCAGCAGCTCCGGGGCCCTCTCGGAAGGCTACACCTTC.

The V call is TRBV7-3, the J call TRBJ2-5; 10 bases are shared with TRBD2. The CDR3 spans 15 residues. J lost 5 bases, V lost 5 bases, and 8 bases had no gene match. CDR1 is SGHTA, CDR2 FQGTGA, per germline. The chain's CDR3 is CASSPSLAGVETQYF. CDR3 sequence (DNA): TGTGCCAGCAGCCCGTCCCTAGCGGGAGTTGAGACCCAGTACTTC.

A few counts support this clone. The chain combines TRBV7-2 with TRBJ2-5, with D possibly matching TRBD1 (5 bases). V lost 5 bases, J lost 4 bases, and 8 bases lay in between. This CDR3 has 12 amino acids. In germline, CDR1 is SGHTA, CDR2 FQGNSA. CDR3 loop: CASSITGETQYF. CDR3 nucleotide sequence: TGTGCCAGCAGCATAACAGGAGAGACCCAGTACTTC.

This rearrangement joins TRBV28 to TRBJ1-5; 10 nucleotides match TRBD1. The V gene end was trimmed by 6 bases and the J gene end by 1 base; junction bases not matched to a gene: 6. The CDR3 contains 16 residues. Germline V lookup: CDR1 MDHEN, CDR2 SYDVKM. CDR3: CASSKTGGWSNQPQHF. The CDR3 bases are TGTGCCAGCAGCAAGACAGGGGGCTGGAGCAATCAGCCCCAGCATTTT.

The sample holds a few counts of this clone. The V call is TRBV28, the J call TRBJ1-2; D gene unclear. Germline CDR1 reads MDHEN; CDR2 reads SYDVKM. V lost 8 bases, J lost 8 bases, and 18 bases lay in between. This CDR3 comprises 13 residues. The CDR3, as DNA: TGTGCCAGCGGGAATGTGAGGGTGTACGGCTACACCTTC. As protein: CASGNVRVYGYTF.

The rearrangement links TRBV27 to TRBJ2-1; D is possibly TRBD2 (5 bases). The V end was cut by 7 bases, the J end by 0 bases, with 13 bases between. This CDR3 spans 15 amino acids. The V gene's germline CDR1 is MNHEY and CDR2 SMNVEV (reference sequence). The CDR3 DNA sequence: TGTGCCAGCATCGGACTTGAGAGCTCCTACAATGAGCAGTTCTTC. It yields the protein CASIGLESSYNEQFF.